This record looks at one T cell receptor (beta chain) sequence and its context. It lacks a known antigen. Nothing much larger sits one base from this clone, and base qualities are not available. The data stem from a study of vaccination and CD4 T cells after COVID-19 (dated by TCRdb to about 2022). In terms of the full investigation: Convalescent patients had a positive SARS-CoV-2 result on nasal swab PCR, and of these patients, several had mild disease and one had severe disease. Control cultures received a CEFX viral epitope pool as the positive control, an HIV-1 Nef peptide pool as the negative control, or no peptide. Overlapping spike peptide pools from SARS-CoV-2 and from the common cold coronaviruses HCoV-NL63, HCoV-OC43 and HCoV-229E were used as culture stimuli. Six males and four females were included in the convalescent cohort, with two Hispanic individuals, seven Caucasians, two Asians and one multiracial person represented. Post-COVID blood samples from convalescent patients were collected a median of approximately 93 days after diagnosis, with a range of 35 to 161 days. In about 11 COVID-19 convalescent patients and a few infection-naive healthy vaccine recipients, the spike-specific CD4+ TCR repertoire before mRNA vaccination was compared with the repertoire after mRNA vaccination. Participants got two doses of the Pfizer-BioNTech BNT162b2 vaccine (n=8) or two doses of the Moderna mRNA-1273 vaccine (n=2). Post-vaccine blood samples were taken a median of around 77 days after the second vaccine dose, with a range of about 13 to 250 days.

This specimen's treatment or condition label, interpreted: approximately 9-day PBMC culture with coronavirus spike peptide pools or control peptides (ViraFEST assay). The ViraFEST assay, used in the study, expanded antigen-specific T cells with peptide pools and then identified the expanded clonotypes through TCR sequencing. The positive SARS-CoV-2 PCR tests of the convalescent patients were dated from March to December 2020, before the Alpha, Beta and Delta variants emerged in the United States. PBMCs were cultured at approximately 2.1 million per well in IMDM supplemented with approximately 5.3% human AB serum and about 9.6 IU/ml IL-2, with approximately 11 ug/ml peptide pools added. Half of the culture medium was replaced with fresh IL-2-containing medium on days 3 and 7. Once the cells had been in culture for over nine days, the EasySep CD4+ T cell isolation kit was used to isolate CD4+ T cells by negative selection. Ficoll-Paque Plus gradient centrifugation was used to isolate PBMCs from whole blood, and the isolated PBMCs were then either used fresh or cryopreserved at -140C. Each culture condition was generally run in triplicate wells.

Study-level results and caveats: Of the vaccine-specific clones in convalescent patients, 304 of 307, or nearly all, reacted only to SARS-CoV-2 spike and did not cross-react with common cold coronaviruses. Among convalescent patients, a median about 87% of the SARS-CoV-2-reactive clones seen after vaccination appeared only after vaccination, which suggests priming specific to the vaccine. Only a relatively small number of convalescent patients were included in the study, and early timepoints following natural infection were not analyzed. The median count of SARS-CoV-2-reactive clonotypes went up from roughly 21 after infection to around 38 after vaccination, although the change was not significant.

The library was built by means of PCR. DNA from cultured CD4+ T cells underwent TCR sequencing with the Oncomine TCR Beta short-read assay at the Johns Hopkins FTIC core. The QIAamp micro DNA kit was used to extract genomic DNA from the cultured CD4+ T cells. Oncomine TCR Beta libraries from cultured CD4+ T cells were pooled using unique dual indexes and sequenced on an Illumina iSeq 100. Turning to the authors' computational methods: Non-productive sequences were removed, and CDR3s that did not start with C, did not end with F or W, or were shorter than 7 amino acids were discarded. The MANAFEST web application identified antigen-specific clonotypes by comparing peptide-stimulated wells against reference wells and other culture wells. An FDR below 0.05, an odds ratio above 5, and a productive frequency above 0.1% in at least two of three replicate wells were required for clones to be considered positive. Cross-reactive clonotypes were defined as significantly expanded in both SARS-CoV-2 spike wells and at least one common cold coronavirus spike condition. Levenshtein distances (stringdist) and unrooted phylogenetic trees (ape) in R version 3.6.1 were used to assess CDR3 homology. The raw public data were reprocessed by TCRdb itself: fastp quality trimming at Q25, MiXCR clonotype calling, in-frame beta chains only. Each CDR3 protein appears once, grouped with its most common genes and DNA. The V and J calls were not made by the authors but by TCRdb's processing. For this sample there are 14,000 or so distinct CDR3 sequences; around 60% appear just once. The ten largest clones add up to 6.2% of the sample.

The sequencing input was CD4+ T cells from blood, cultured in vitro. This receptor was taken from a human donor who had recovered from COVID-19.

The DNA sequence is as follows: TGTGCCAGCAGTTTTAGTGGGTACACTGAAGCTTTCTTT. Translated, this is CASSFSGYTEAFF. This receptor chain uses TRBV12-3 or TRBV12-4 and TRBJ1-1; the D gene assignment is ambiguous. V loses 3 bases, J loses 3 bases, and the germline ends lie 8 bases apart. The CDR3 runs 13 amino acids, cysteine and phenylalanine included. This entry keeps only the CDR3 DNA: 39 bases, framed from base 1.